The TCR beta chain under discussion was sequenced for a study of T cells in Graves' hyperthyroidism and ophthalmopathy. Study-level points and caveats: A 13 V-J model separated ophthalmopathy from stable hyperthyroidism.

For Graves' hyperthyroidism to be stable, ophthalmopathy could not progress within 18 months. Remarks on this clonotype: Its matching antigen is unknown.

Amplified TCR beta CDR3 regions came from RNA transcripts. A first-round RT-PCR of the TCR CDR3 used the HTBI primer set. TCRdb reprocessed the multiplex PCR reads with MiXCR, giving one entry per CDR3 protein. The sample consists of a few hundred thousand distinct CDR3 sequences, approximately 18% of them appearing once. The CDR3 contains 13 residues. The V end was cut by 4 bases, the J end by 3 bases, with 10 bases between. Looked up from germline, CDR1 is MGHRA and CDR2 is YSYEKL. Sequenced material: blood. The rearrangement links TRBV4-1 to TRBJ2-7; D is unresolved. This sequence was found in a woman in her 50s with Graves' hyperthyroidism. For the CDR3, the DNA is TGCGCCAGCAGCCTCGACCACAACTACGAGCAGTACTTC. Its translation is CASSLDHNYEQYF.